The TCR beta chain under discussion was sequenced for a study of cytomegalovirus exposure and HLA in healthy donors. V lost 6 bases, J lost 9 bases, and 15 bases lay in between. Germline lookup yields CDR1 MNHNS and CDR2 SASEGT. The CDR3 length is 13 residues. Findings of the study overall: Through in vitro validation, a few CMV-associated chains were shown to be specific for CMV antigens.

In regard to this clone: Its specificity is not known.

Primers for the PCR totalled 60 Vbeta and 13 Jbeta. The assay was immunoSEQ multiplex PCR, and TCRdb's table has in-frame clones only and misses some. The sample carries roughly 89,000 clones, roughly four fifths recorded once. The rearrangement uses TRBV6-1 and TRBJ2-4, with D possibly being TRBD1 (5 bases). The sample comprised PBMCs. This clonotype originated in a woman between 25 and 40 years old in good health and CMV-seronegative. The CDR3 nucleotides read TGTGCCAGCAGGGATCAAAGGGGCCCCATTCAGTACTTC. Protein product: CASRDQRGPIQYF.